This TCR beta chain was found in a study of response to subunit inactivated influenza vaccine. The study, taken as a whole, reports: Researchers suggested that each seasonal influenza vaccination recruits few new T cells.

Note on this clonotype: Its antigen is not identified.

TCRdb reanalysed the RT-PCR reads using MiXCR and keeps one entry per CDR3 protein. The data show roughly 700,000 distinct CDR3 sequences, more than 11% seen once. The V end was cut by 6 bases, the J end by 5 bases, with 16 bases between. The CDR3 totals 14 residues. This material consisted of PBMCs from blood, taken 14 to 15 days before vaccination. This chain links TRBV12-3 or TRBV12-4 with TRBJ2-5; tentative D call: TRBD2 (5 bases). The receptor was isolated from a man in his fifties or sixties who received an inactivated influenza vaccine. CDR3: CASSPDSIQETQYF. The CDR3 coding sequence is TGTGCCAGCAGCCCGGACTCTATCCAGGAGACCCAGTACTTC.